This note documents a single T cell receptor beta chain sequence. Other nucleotide sequences in the sample specify the same CDR3. Under the authors' procedure: Using reference gene primer amplification, nucleated cell counts were estimated. Clones were read by immunoSEQ multiplex PCR, and TCRdb kept only the in-frame ones, dropping some. V, J and clone size reflect that table, while D and trimming were determined from the DNA. The table includes 240,000 or so clones, around 85% detected once. The data are from a study of blood T cell repertoires in COVID-19. Study information: T cells, B-cell-depleted T cells, or PBMCs provided the cDNA or gDNA that served as material.

This receptor was identified in a woman older than 75 with acute or convalescent COVID-19. The sample consisted of peripheral blood.

This CDR3 reads CASSEARGYQPQHF. The CDR3 bases are TGTGCCAGCAGTGAAGCGAGAGGGTATCAGCCCCAGCATTTT. The chain carries TRBV6-1 and TRBJ1-5; D remains unclear. Germline V gene data show CDR1 as MNHNS and CDR2 as SASEGT. The CDR3 totals 14 residues. The V gene lost 0 bases and the J gene lost 5 bases, with 8 bases spanning the gap.